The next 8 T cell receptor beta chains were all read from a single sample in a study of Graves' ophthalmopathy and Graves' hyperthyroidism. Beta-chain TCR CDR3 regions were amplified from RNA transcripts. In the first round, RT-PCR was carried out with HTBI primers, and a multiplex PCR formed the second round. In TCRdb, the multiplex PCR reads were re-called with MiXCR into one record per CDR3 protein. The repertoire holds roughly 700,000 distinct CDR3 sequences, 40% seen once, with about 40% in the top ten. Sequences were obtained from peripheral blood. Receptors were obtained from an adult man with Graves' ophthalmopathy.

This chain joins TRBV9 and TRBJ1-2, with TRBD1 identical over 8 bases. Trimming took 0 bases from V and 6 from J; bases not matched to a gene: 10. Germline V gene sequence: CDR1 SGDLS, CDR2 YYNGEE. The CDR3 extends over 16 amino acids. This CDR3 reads CASSVGVSDREDGYTF. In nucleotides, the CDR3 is TGTGCCAGCAGCGTAGGGGTTTCGGACAGGGAGGATGGCTACACCTTC.

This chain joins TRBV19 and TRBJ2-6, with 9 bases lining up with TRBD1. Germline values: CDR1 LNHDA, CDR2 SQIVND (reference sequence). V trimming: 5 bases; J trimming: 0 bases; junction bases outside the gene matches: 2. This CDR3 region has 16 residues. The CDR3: CASSVTGGSGANVLTF. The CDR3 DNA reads TGTGCCAGTAGTGTGACAGGGGGCTCTGGGGCCAACGTCCTGACTTTC.

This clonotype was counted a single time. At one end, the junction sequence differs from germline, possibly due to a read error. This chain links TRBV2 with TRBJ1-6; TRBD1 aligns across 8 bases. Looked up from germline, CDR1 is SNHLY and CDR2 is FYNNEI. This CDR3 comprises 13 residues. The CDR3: CASSPDRGFRPSF. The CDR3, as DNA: TGTGCCAGCAGTCCAGACAGGGGATTCCGACCTTCCTTT.

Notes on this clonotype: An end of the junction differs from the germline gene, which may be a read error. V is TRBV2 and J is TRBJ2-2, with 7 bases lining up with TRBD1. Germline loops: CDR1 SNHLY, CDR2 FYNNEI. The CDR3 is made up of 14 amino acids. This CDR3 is CARRDSSNTGEPFF. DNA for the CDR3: TGTGCTAGAAGGGACAGTTCGAACACCGGGGAGCCGTTTTTT.

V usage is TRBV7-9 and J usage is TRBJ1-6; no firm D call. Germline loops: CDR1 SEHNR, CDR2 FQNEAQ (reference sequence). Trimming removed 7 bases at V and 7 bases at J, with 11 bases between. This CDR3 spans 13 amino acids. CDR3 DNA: TGTGCCAGCAACGAGGGAACGAATTCACCCCTCCACTTT. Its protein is CASNEGTNSPLHF.

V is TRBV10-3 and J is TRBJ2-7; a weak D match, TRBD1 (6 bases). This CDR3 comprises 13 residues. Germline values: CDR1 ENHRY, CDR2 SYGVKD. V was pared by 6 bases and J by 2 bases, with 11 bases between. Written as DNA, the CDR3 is TGTGCCATCAGAACAGGGTTAACCTACGAGCAGTACTTC. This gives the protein CAIRTGLTYEQYF.

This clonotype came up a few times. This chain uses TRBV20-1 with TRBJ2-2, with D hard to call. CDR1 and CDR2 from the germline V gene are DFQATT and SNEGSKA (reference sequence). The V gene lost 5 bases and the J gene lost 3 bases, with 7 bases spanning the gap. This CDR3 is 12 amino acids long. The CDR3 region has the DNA TGCAGTGCTGCTACCCACACCGGGGAGCTGTTTTTT. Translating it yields CSAATHTGELFF.

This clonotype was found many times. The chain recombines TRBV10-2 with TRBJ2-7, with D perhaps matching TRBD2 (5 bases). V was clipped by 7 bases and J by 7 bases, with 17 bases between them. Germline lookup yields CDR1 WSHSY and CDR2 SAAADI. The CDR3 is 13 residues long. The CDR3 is CASKESGPLEQYF. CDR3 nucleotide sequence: TGCGCCAGCAAGGAGAGCGGACCTCTTGAGCAGTACTTC.